This T cell receptor beta chain was captured in a study of T cell responses to AZD1222 COVID-19 vaccine (dated by TCRdb to the early 2020s). Concerning the study at large: AZD1222 recipients whose second dose came at about 4 weeks and those whose second dose came at about 12 weeks were combined into one group, since spike-specific TCR depth and breadth did not differ between the two schedules. A total of about 250 trial participants underwent TCR sequencing, of whom 200 to 220 had received two doses of AZD1222 and some 25 had received two doses of the MenACWY control vaccine. Trial participants were enrolled by age into subgroups of 18-55, 56-69 and 70-plus years, and about 150, 27 and 61 TCR-sequenced participants, respectively, were included in these subgroups.

The CDR3 regions of human TCRbeta chains were analyzed by immunosequencing. As for the authors' bioinformatics: Repertoire TCRs were matched against a reference library of SARS-CoV-2-specific TCRs generated with the MIRA antigen-specificity platform. Breadth was defined as the fraction of unique TCRs that were SARS-CoV-2-associated. Depth was defined as the fraction of total T cells that were SARS-CoV-2-associated. Using the MIRA data, each spike-specific TCR was assigned both to the spike region to which the TCR was reactive and to a CD4 or CD8 class. Log10-transformed breadth and depth values were compared by one-way ANOVA with Sidak's multiple comparisons tests. Held by TCRdb, this immuneACCESS table contains in-frame sequences only and omits some clones. Under half of the omission traces to an unresolved V gene where checked; the cause of the rest is unknown. V, J and clone size were drawn from that table, and D and trimming were deduced from the DNA. The sample table contains roughly 130,000 clones; only one count was recorded for just over 90% of them. The ten biggest clones cover about 1.9% of the sample.

Results the study describes overall, beyond this receptor: Nearly half of unique spike-specific TCRs reportedly recognized epitopes outside regions mutated in the B.1.351 and B.1.1.7 variants. Participants were mostly white British and included more females than males, and it was suggested by the authors that clonal diversity may have been underestimated. After two AZD1222 doses, spike-specific TCR breadth and depth were significantly higher than at day 0 and than in MenACWY recipients. Conclusions about previously exposed vaccinees were limited because only a handful of AZD1222 recipients were SARS-CoV-2 seropositive at baseline. CD4 TCRs associated with the vaccine covered the entire spike protein, and the dominant responses were in regions 160-218 and 743-854. Because no samples from the day 14 peak response were available, repertoires could be characterized only after the peak T cell response. In the small 56-69-year group, the increase in depth fell short of significance, most likely because of low power.

In regard to this clone: Its antigen has not been determined. Base quality data are lacking; no much larger clone is found one base away.

V lost 9 bases and J lost 9 bases, and the count of bases not matched to a germline gene is 8. The CDR3 has 13 amino acids, counting the end cysteine and phenylalanine. Of all the DNA, just the CDR3 is kept, 39 bases in frame from base 1. CDR1 and CDR2 are read off the germline V gene as MGHDK and SYGVNS. This sample's time point label indicates: baseline before first vaccination. Samples from vaccinated people were obtained from the UK trials COV001 and COV002, which included a single-blind randomized controlled phase 2/3 trial of AZD1222 (ChAdOx1 nCoV-19) in healthy adults. Trial participant PBMC samples were collected at day 0 and day 28 after the second dose for TCRbeta chain sequencing.

This sequence uses TRBV25-1 and TRBJ2-2; TRBD1 aligns with 9 central bases. This clonotype originated in an adult in good health. The sample here was peripheral blood, taken on day 0 of AZD1222 vaccination. In nucleotide form, the sequence is TGTGCCAGTACCACAGGGGGCATCTGGGAGCTGTTTTTT. Its amino acids are CASTTGGIWELFF.